The clone carrying this T cell receptor beta chain was detected many times. Documented time point: patch test 1, 2 weeks after DPC sensitization. Treatment indicated: therapeutic diphenylcyclopropenone sensitization with weekly scalp DPC. Unfractionated whole blood yielded total RNA. The data were obtained in a study of human T cells and chemical hapten exposure. Study context: The study sensitized with 2% DPC on a roughly 2 cm by roughly 2 cm patch of upper inner arm skin. Patients having alopecia areata, totalis or universalis were mostly female.

Trimming took 4 bases from V and 3 from J, leaving 17 bases between them. Germline V gives CDR1 SGHVS, CDR2 FQNEAQ. The CDR3 covers 16 residues. One entry per CDR3 protein results from TCRdb running MiXCR on the RACE reads. The sample holds under 120,000 distinct CDR3 sequences; 9.5% to 11% are singletons and the top ten take approximately 3.5%. V gene TRBV7-8 combines with J gene TRBJ2-3; a possible D gene is TRBD1 (6 bases). This clonotype was obtained from a woman aged 40 to 50 with alopecia areata. Some clones in this sample may be carry-over from other donors' samples. The material sequenced was whole blood, taken in connection with sensitization to the hapten diphenylcyclopropenone (DPC). DNA for the CDR3: TGTGCCAGCAGCTCAAACCGGGACACGGCAACAGATACGCAGTATTTT. It yields the protein CASSSNRDTATDTQYF.